Shown below are 5 T cell receptor beta chains from a single sample sequenced in a study of T cell clones after liver transplantation. Sequencing was performed with immunoSEQ multiplex PCR; in TCRdb, only in-frame clones are kept and a portion is missing. The profile shows over 50,000 clones, about nine tenths of them singletons. The source was CD8+ T cells from blood, collected 12 months after liver transplant. The receptors were sampled from a human patient who received a liver transplant. Some of the T cells may derive from the graft donor.

V is TRBV5-1 and J is TRBJ1-2; no firm D call. Trimming took off 0 bases at V and 5 bases at J, with 14 bases between the two ends. CDR1 and CDR2 (germline): SGHRS, YFSETQ. The CDR3 loop spans 15 amino acids. CDR3 amino acids: CASSLEHGYLYGYTF. The CDR3 nucleotides read TGCGCCAGCAGCTTGGAACACGGTTACTTGTATGGCTACACCTTC. The full variable domain, completed using reference TRBV5-1 and TRBJ1-2, is KAGVTQTPRYLIKTRGQQVTLSCSPISGHRSVSWYQQTPGQGLQFLFEYFSETQRNKGNFPGRFSGRQFSNSRSEMNVSTLELGDSALYLCASSLEHGYLYGYTFGSGTRLTVV.

This rearrangement joins TRBV27 to TRBJ2-3, with D unresolved. V was clipped by 6 bases and J by 4 bases, with 17 bases between them. Germline V lookup: CDR1 MNHEY, CDR2 SMNVEV (reference sequence). The CDR3 runs to 15 residues. This CDR3 reads CASSLTSRVPDTQYF. The CDR3 DNA sequence: TGTGCCAGCAGCCTCACATCCCGGGTCCCAGATACGCAGTATTTT.

The J gene is TRBJ2-1, the V gene TRBV2; tentative D call: TRBD2 (6 bases). There are 16 residues in the CDR3. Germline V gene sequence: CDR1 SNHLY, CDR2 FYNNEI. The V gene lost 7 bases and the J gene lost 0 bases, with 16 bases spanning the gap. Here the CDR3 reads CASKIVAEYSYNEQFF. The CDR3 bases are TGTGCCAGCAAGATCGTAGCGGAATACTCCTACAATGAGCAGTTCTTC.

This chain links TRBV29-1 with TRBJ2-7, with 9 nucleotides matching TRBD2. The V and J ends lost 5 bases and 5 bases, in that order; junction bases with no gene match: 7. Looked up from germline, CDR1 is SQVTM and CDR2 is ANQGSEA. The CDR3 is 13 amino acids. Here the CDR3 DNA reads TGCAGCGTTTACCTAGCGGGATCCAACGAGCAGTACTTC. Residues: CSVYLAGSNEQYF.

The chain recombines TRBV11-2 with TRBJ2-7; 8 bases map to TRBD1. Per germline, CDR1 SGHAT and CDR2 FQNNGV. V shed 2 bases and J 2 bases; nucleotides not matched to a gene: 8. The CDR3 has 16 residues. CDR3: CASSLFPGQVTYEQYF. For the CDR3, the DNA is TGTGCCAGCAGCTTATTCCCGGGACAGGTGACCTACGAGCAGTACTTC. The variable domain in full, completed from reference TRBV11-2 and TRBJ2-7, reads EAGVAQSPRYKIIEKRQSVAFWCNPISGHATLYWYQQILGQGPKLLIQFQNNGVVDDSQLPKDRFSAERLKGVDSTLKIQPAKLEDSAVYLCASSLFPGQVTYEQYFGPGTRLTVT.